The 18 T cell receptor beta chains below were found in one sample sequenced in a study of regulatory T cells in long-lasting Graves disease (dated by TCRdb to the early 2020s). Libraries came from multiplex PCR. The instrument given in TCRdb is Illumina HiSeq 4000. CDR3 regions were amplified by Arm-PCR with iRepertoire HTBI primers to construct TCR beta libraries. TCRdb cleaned the public reads at Q25 with fastp, built clones with MiXCR and kept in-frame beta chains. Rows with one shared CDR3 protein collapse into an entry with the most common genes and DNA. The sample has approximately 230,000 distinct CDR3 sequences on record, around 20% of them singletons. The ten largest clonotypes hold around 20% of the sample. The time point label, read with the paper, signifies: newly diagnosed GD, antithyroid drugs for less than 3 months. For both TCR sequencing and RNA sequencing, RNA was extracted from PBMCs using TRIzol.

The source was peripheral blood mononuclear cells (PBMCs), collected at new diagnosis, from a patient treated with antithyroid drugs. The receptor set was obtained from a female donor with Graves disease.

In this sample, this clonotype turned up many times. The chain combines TRBV18 with TRBJ1-1, with D hard to call. Germline V lookup: CDR1 KGHSH, CDR2 LQKENI. Between the trimmed V and J ends, which lost 0 bases and 1 base, there was a span of 9 bases. The CDR3 runs to 15 residues. The CDR3 DNA reads as TGTGCCAGCTCACCACCTGGGCAGCCGAACACTGAAGCTTTCTTT. It codes for CASSPPGQPNTEAFF.

The chain joins TRBV24-1 to TRBJ1-2, with 9 bases matching TRBD1. Germline assignment: CDR1 KGHDR and CDR2 SFDVKD. Losses at the gene ends were 4 bases for V and 4 bases for J; bases not matched to a gene: 18. The CDR3 is 19 residues long. CDR3 bases: TGTGCCACCAGTGACTCCAATTCCCTTGGACAGGGGTCGGGCTATGGCTACACCTTC. Protein: CATSDSNSLGQGSGYGYTF.

This clonotype was counted only a few times. J is TRBJ2-3 and V is TRBV24-1; D is unresolved. The CDR3 sequence is 18 residues long. V dropped 2 bases and J dropped 0 bases, with 17 bases sitting between them. CDR1 KGHDR and CDR2 SFDVKD come from the germline V gene. In DNA form, the CDR3 reads TGTGCCACCAGTGATTCTACCCCAGGCGGCCCGAGCACAGATACGCAGTATTTT. Translation: CATSDSTPGGPSTDTQYF.

This clonotype has a count of ten or more. The chain uses TRBV5-1 and TRBJ2-1, with D uncertain. The CDR3 has 14 residues. Germline V gives CDR1 SGHRS, CDR2 YFSETQ. Trimming removed 4 bases from V and 3 bases from J, with 11 bases in between. As DNA, the CDR3 is TGCGCCAGCAGCCCAAGGACGGACTACAATGAGCAGTTCTTC. Translating it yields CASSPRTDYNEQFF.

This clonotype was observed many times. CDR3 in amino acids: CSARDPLTSGRSPDTQYF. As DNA, the CDR3 is TGCAGTGCTAGAGATCCGCTGACTAGCGGGAGGTCTCCAGATACGCAGTATTTT. This sequence joins TRBV20-1 and TRBJ2-3; 13 bases are a match to TRBD2. Trimming cost V 0 bases and J 4 bases; bases outside gene matches: 10. Germline CDR1 is DFQATT and CDR2 is SNEGSKA (reference sequence). The length of the CDR3 is 18 residues.

This clonotype has at least ten counts. The chain joins TRBV2 to TRBJ1-4; 7 bases fit TRBD1. The germline CDR1 and CDR2 sequences are SNHLY and FYNNEI. The CDR3 extends over 15 amino acids. J was trimmed by 8 bases and V by 8 bases; bases with no gene match: 14. In DNA, the CDR3 is TGTGCCAGCGCCAACGACAGGGACTCGGTCGAAAAACTGTTTTTT. Translated: CASANDRDSVEKLFF.

This clonotype occurred many times. This chain connects TRBV20-1 to TRBJ1-1; no definite D call. This CDR3 has 11 amino acids. Trimming took off 7 bases at V and 1 base at J, with 7 bases between the two ends. The germline V gene encodes CDR1 DFQATT and CDR2 SNEGSKA (reference sequence). DNA of the CDR3: TGCAGTGTGACGGGGAACACTGAAGCTTTCTTT. Translated: CSVTGNTEAFF.

This clonotype was observed many times. The chain combines TRBV28 with TRBJ1-1; D possibly corresponds to TRBD1 (6 bases). V gave up 6 bases and J gave up 3 bases, with 11 bases separating them. The CDR3 is made up of 13 amino acids. CDR1 is MDHEN and CDR2 is SYDVKM in the germline V gene. CDR3 DNA: TGTGCCAGCAGGATTGACAGGTACACTGAAGCTTTCTTT. Protein: CASRIDRYTEAFF.

This clonotype was counted many times. V and J are TRBV11-2 and TRBJ1-6, with TRBD1 identical over 7 bases. Germline values: CDR1 SGHAT, CDR2 FQNNGV. The length of the CDR3 is 16 residues. V was pared by 5 bases and J by 9 bases, with 13 bases of the junction left unmatched. DNA for the CDR3: TGTGCCAGCAGCCTACTGAGGACAGGCCGGTTTTCACCCCTCCACTTT. This translates into CASSLLRTGRFSPLHF.

On this clonotype: This clone may be a read error of a much larger clone one base away. The gene calls are TRBV11-3 and TRBJ2-5; D may be TRBD2 (7 bases). The germline V gene encodes CDR1 SGHNT and CDR2 YENEEA. V was trimmed by 5 bases and J by 11 bases, leaving 15 bases between them. This CDR3 is built from 12 residues. CDR3 amino acids: CASSPGGWEQYF. As DNA, the CDR3 is TGTGCCAGCAGCCCGGGGGGCTGGGAGCAGTACTTC.

The J gene is TRBJ1-5, the V gene TRBV19, with 7 nucleotides matching TRBD1. This CDR3 spans 15 amino acids. CDR1 and CDR2 from the germline V gene are LNHDA and SQIVND (reference sequence). V shed 4 bases, J shed 7 bases, and the junction held 10 bases outside the gene matches. The DNA for the CDR3 is TGTGCCAGTAGTACCTCGGAGACAGGGTTCCAGCCCCAGCATTTT. Protein product: CASSTSETGFQPQHF.

This clonotype was counted many times. The chain uses TRBV5-1 and TRBJ1-5, with unresolved D. This CDR3 has 15 amino acids. Trimming took 0 bases from V and 0 from J, leaving 7 bases between them. Germline CDR1 and CDR2: SGHRS and YFSETQ. The CDR3 nucleotides read TGCGCCAGCAGCTTGGAAGCTAATAGCAATCAGCCCCAGCATTTT. This encodes CASSLEANSNQPQHF. Together with reference TRBV5-1 and TRBJ1-5, the CDR3 gives the full variable domain: KAGVTQTPRYLIKTRGQQVTLSCSPISGHRSVSWYQQTPGQGLQFLFEYFSETQRNKGNFPGRFSGRQFSNSRSEMNVSTLELGDSALYLCASSLEANSNQPQHFGDGTRLSIL.

This clonotype was counted many times. Germline and junction disagree at one end, which may indicate a read error. This chain links TRBV11-1 with TRBJ2-1, with 7 bases fitting TRBD2. CDR3 length: 16 amino acids. The germline V gene has CDR1 SGHAT and CDR2 FQDESV (reference sequence). The DNA for the CDR3 is TGTGCCAGCACCTACCTCGGGACTAAGGACTACAATGAGCGGTTCTTC. Translating it yields CASTYLGTKDYNERFF.

V gene TRBV24-1 combines with J gene TRBJ2-2; 11 bases line up with TRBD2. This CDR3 comprises 20 residues. V lost 0 bases to trimming and J lost 0 bases; unmatched junction nucleotides: 8. CDR1 is KGHDR and CDR2 is SFDVKD in the germline V gene. CDR3 loop: CATSDLGTSGRGANTGELFF. CDR3 sequence (DNA): TGTGCCACCAGTGATTTGGGTACTAGCGGGAGAGGCGCGAACACCGGGGAGCTGTTTTTT.

The J gene is TRBJ2-5, the V gene TRBV11-2, with 14 nucleotides matching TRBD2. Germline V lookup: CDR1 SGHAT, CDR2 FQNNGV. Trimming removed 5 bases from V and 3 bases from J; junction bases left unmatched: 5. CDR3 length: 16 amino acids. Written as DNA, the CDR3 is TGTGCCAGCAGCCACGGGACTAGCGGGAGTGAAGAGACCCAGTACTTC. It is translated as CASSHGTSGSEETQYF. Filled out from reference TRBV11-2 and TRBJ2-5, the complete variable domain reads EAGVAQSPRYKIIEKRQSVAFWCNPISGHATLYWYQQILGQGPKLLIQFQNNGVVDDSQLPKDRFSAERLKGVDSTLKIQPAKLEDSAVYLCASSHGTSGSEETQYFGPGTRLLVL.

This clonotype was picked up many times. J is TRBJ2-7 and V is TRBV10-3; TRBD2 matches 7 bases. Looked up from germline, CDR1 is ENHRY and CDR2 is SYGVKD. The V segment lost 4 bases and the J segment 1 base; nucleotides outside the gene matches: 13. The CDR3 totals 17 residues. The CDR3 nucleotides read TGTGCCATCAGTGGGGGCGGGGGAGCCGAGCTTTCCTACGAGCAGTACTTC. Protein product: CAISGGGGAELSYEQYF.

This clonotype was detected many times. CDR3 in DNA: TGCAGTGCTAGAGAACCTCCGGGACAAGGGAATTATGGCTACACCTTC. As protein: CSAREPPGQGNYGYTF. This chain connects TRBV20-1 to TRBJ1-2; TRBD1 might be the D (6 bases). Germline V gene lookup returns CDR1 DFQATT and CDR2 SNEGSKA (reference sequence). The CDR3 is 16 amino acids. The ends were cut back, 0 bases at V and 5 bases at J, with 19 bases in the middle.

This clonotype was counted many times. The rearrangement links TRBV20-1 to TRBJ2-3; 13 positions match TRBD2. The V segment lost 5 bases and the J segment 1 base; nucleotides outside the gene matches: 9. Per germline, CDR1 DFQATT and CDR2 SNEGSKA (reference sequence). This CDR3 is 17 amino acids long. CDR3 DNA sequence: TGCAGTGCTTCACCACTAGCGGGAGGGGAAGGCACAGATACGCAGTATTTT. This encodes CSASPLAGGEGTDTQYF.